The 3 T cell receptor beta chains below come from one sample, sequenced in a study of OX40 agonist ivuxolimab in advanced cancers. Only in-frame clones appear in the TCRdb table, and some are missing; sequencing was by immunoSEQ multiplex PCR. The table includes more than 80,000 clones, less than 95% detected once. The material sequenced was CD4+ or CD8+ T cells sorted from blood, taken in a trial of the OX40 agonist ivuxolimab. The receptors shown here come from an adult with an advanced solid tumor such as melanoma, head and neck, liver or kidney cancer.

The J gene is TRBJ2-1, the V gene TRBV30; weak D call: TRBD2 (6 bases). The V gene's germline CDR1 is GTSNPN and CDR2 SVGIG (reference sequence). With 0 bases removed from V and 5 bases from J, the gap between germline ends came to 14 bases. The CDR3 has 15 residues. This chain's CDR3 is CAWSVWGGANNEQFF. The CDR3 coding sequence is TGTGCCTGGAGTGTATGGGGCGGGGCCAACAATGAGCAGTTCTTC.

This clone occurred a few times. The chain combines TRBV10-3 with TRBJ2-2, with 7 bases that match TRBD1. Germline V gene lookup returns CDR1 ENHRY and CDR2 SYGVKD. With V trimmed by 10 bases and J by 5 bases, 10 bases remained unmatched. The CDR3 covers 14 residues. CDR3 residues: CATSGTEFTGELFF. CDR3 in DNA: TGTGCCACATCCGGGACAGAATTTACCGGGGAGCTGTTTTTT.

This clone was seen once. The chain carries TRBV6-5 and TRBJ1-6; D is perhaps TRBD1 (5 bases). The length of the CDR3 is 11 residues. Trimming shortened V by 11 bases and J by 8 bases, and 10 bases separated the two germline ends. Germline lookup yields CDR1 MNHEY and CDR2 SVGAGI. In DNA form, the CDR3 reads TGTGCCTCACGAGGGGATTCACCCCTCCACTTT. Amino acid sequence: CASRGDSPLHF.